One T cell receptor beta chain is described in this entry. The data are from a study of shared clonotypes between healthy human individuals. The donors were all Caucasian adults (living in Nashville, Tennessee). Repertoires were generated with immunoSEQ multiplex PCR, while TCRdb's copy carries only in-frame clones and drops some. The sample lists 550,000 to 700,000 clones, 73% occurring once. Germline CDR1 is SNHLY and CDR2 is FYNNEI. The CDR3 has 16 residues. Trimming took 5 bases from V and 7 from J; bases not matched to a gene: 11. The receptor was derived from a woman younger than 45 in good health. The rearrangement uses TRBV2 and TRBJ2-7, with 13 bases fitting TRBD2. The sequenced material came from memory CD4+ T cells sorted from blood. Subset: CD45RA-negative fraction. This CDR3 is CASSHPGLAGWDEQYF. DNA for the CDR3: TGTGCCAGCAGTCATCCGGGACTAGCGGGATGGGATGAGCAGTACTTC. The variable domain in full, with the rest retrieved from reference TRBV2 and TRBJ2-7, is EPEVTQTPSHQVTQMGQEVILRCVPISNHLYFYWYRQILGQKVEFLVSFYNNEISEKSEIFDDQFSVERPDGSNFTLKIRSTKLEDSAMYFCASSHPGLAGWDEQYFGPGTRLTVT.